The sequence of this T cell receptor beta chain was determined in a study of CD8 T cells in ankylosing spondylitis. TCRdb itself ran the 5' RACE reads through MiXCR, one entry per CDR3 protein. The top ten hold 7.8% of the sample, which has hundreds of thousands of distinct CDR3 sequences, around 18% seen once. The V end lost 3 bases, the J end lost 4 bases, and 6 bases lay between the germline ends. CDR3 size: 12 residues. Germline assignment: CDR1 SQVTM and CDR2 ANQGSEA. This receptor was obtained from a male donor with ankylosing spondylitis or in good health (not recorded which). Sequencing input: blood, either unsorted or a sorted T cell fraction (not recorded which). The V call is TRBV29-1, the J call TRBJ2-2, with a tentative D call TRBD2 (5 bases). Written as DNA, the CDR3 is TGCAGCGTTGAGCGGGCCACCGGGGAGCTGTTTTTT. It codes for CSVERATGELFF.